This passage covers 19 T cell receptor beta chains from one sample sequenced in a study of blood T cell repertoires in COVID-19. Repertoires were generated with immunoSEQ multiplex PCR, while TCRdb's copy carries only in-frame clones and drops some. The table records about 64,000 clones, 70% to 85% of them present only once. The specimen was peripheral blood. The receptors come from a woman aged 55-69 years with acute or convalescent COVID-19.

On this clone: Other DNA sequences from this sample encode an identical CDR3 as well. The rearrangement links TRBV6-1 to TRBJ1-1; D is perhaps TRBD1 (6 bases). V shed 1 base and J shed 6 bases, with 9 bases lying between them. In germline, CDR1 is MNHNS, CDR2 SASEGT. There are 13 residues in the CDR3. The CDR3 DNA reads TGTGCCAGCAGTGAAGGGGCAGGGGCTGAAGCTTTCTTT. Translating gives CASSEGAGAEAFF.

The CDR3 DNA is TGCAGATGGCCGGGACTCACCTACGAGCAGTACTTC. Translation: CRWPGLTYEQYF. V usage is TRBV29-1 and J usage is TRBJ2-7, with TRBD2 as a possible D gene (6 bases). This CDR3 region has 12 residues. In germline, CDR1 is SQVTM, CDR2 ANQGSEA.

V gene TRBV19 combines with J gene TRBJ1-2; D is uncertain. CDR3 length: 11 amino acids. CDR1 is LNHDA and CDR2 is SQIVND in the germline V gene (reference sequence). Trimming shortened V by 8 bases and J by 8 bases, and 12 bases separated the two germline ends. Written as DNA, the CDR3 is TGTGCCAGTTCCGAGGGCTGGGGCTACACCTTC. It encodes CASSEGWGYTF.

The chain employs TRBV6-2 or TRBV6-3 and TRBJ2-7; D is possibly TRBD2 (7 bases). Trimming shortened V by 0 bases and J by 2 bases, and 14 bases separated the two germline ends. CDR3 length equals 16 residues. Germline lookup yields CDR1 MNHEY and CDR2 SVGEGT. CDR3 in amino acids: CASSYSLAGAAYEQYF. Here the CDR3 DNA reads TGTGCCAGCAGTTACTCGCTTGCGGGGGCAGCCTACGAGCAGTACTTC.

The chain carries TRBV27 and TRBJ2-1; the D gene is possibly TRBD2 (7 bases). The CDR3 has 17 residues. CDR1 is MNHEY, CDR2 SMNVEV, per germline (reference sequence). Trimming cost V 6 bases and J 0 bases, with 18 bases left between them. The CDR3 reads CASRGWGGAFSYNEQFF. The CDR3 DNA reads as TGTGCCAGCAGAGGGTGGGGGGGGGCATTCTCCTACAATGAGCAGTTCTTC.

The chain couples TRBV3-1 (or the pseudogene TRBV3-2) to TRBJ2-2, with D maybe TRBD1 (5 bases). CDR1 is LGHDT and CDR2 is YNNKEL in the germline V gene (reference sequence). The V end lost 4 bases, the J end lost 0 bases, and 9 bases lay between the germline ends. The CDR3 is 15 amino acids. The CDR3 region has the DNA TGTGCCAGCAGCCTACAGACAGCGAACACCGGGGAGCTGTTTTTT. Residues: CASSLQTANTGELFF.

The rearrangement joins TRBV14 to TRBJ1-2; D unclear. Germline CDR1 and CDR2: SGHDN and FVKESK. CDR3 length: 11 amino acids. The V and J ends lost 3 bases and 4 bases respectively, with 3 bases between them. The chain's CDR3 is CASSHGYGYTF. For the CDR3, the DNA is TGTGCCAGCAGCCACGGCTATGGCTACACCTTC.

This clone was detected only a few times. The chain is built from TRBV30 and TRBJ2-1; D may be TRBD1 (7 bases). The CDR3 is made up of 19 amino acids. Trimming pared 3 bases from V and 3 bases from J, leaving 27 bases between. Germline CDR1 GTSNPN, CDR2 SVGIG (reference sequence). CDR3: CAWRAGARDSRTSYNEQFF. DNA of the CDR3: TGTGCCTGGAGAGCCGGGGCGCGGGACAGCCGAACGAGCTACAATGAGCAGTTCTTC.

The rearrangement uses TRBV6-5 and TRBJ1-1; no definite D call. The germline V gene encodes CDR1 MNHEY and CDR2 SVGAGI. Trimming took off 2 bases at V and 4 bases at J, with 5 bases between the two ends. This CDR3 spans 12 amino acids. CDR3 sequence reads: CASSYGSTEAFF. For the CDR3, the DNA is TGTGCCAGCAGTTACGGGAGCACTGAAGCTTTCTTT.

This clone has a single count. The V call is TRBV27, the J call TRBJ1-1, with D perhaps TRBD1 (5 bases). CDR3 size: 14 residues. Trimming left V 2 bases short and J 6 bases short, with 13 bases between. Germline V gene data show CDR1 as MNHEY and CDR2 as SMNVEV (reference sequence). CDR3 sequence (DNA): TGTGCCAGCAGTTTAGACGGGGGAAGGGCTGAAGCTTTCTTT. Translating gives CASSLDGGRAEAFF.

In nucleotides, the CDR3 is TGTGCCAGCAGTAGGACTAGCGGGGGGGCCGGGGAGCTGTTTTTT. Its protein is CASSRTSGGAGELFF. The rearrangement links TRBV6-5 to TRBJ2-2; the match to TRBD2 covers 15 bases. V dropped 5 bases and J dropped 6; count of bases not matched to a gene: 1. CDR1 and CDR2 from the germline V gene are MNHEY and SVGAGI. This CDR3 contains 15 residues.

This clone came up a few times. The chain combines TRBV9 with TRBJ2-1; maybe TRBD2 (6 bases). Per the germline V gene, CDR1 is SGDLS and CDR2 is YYNGEE. Trimming pared 2 bases from V and 6 bases from J, leaving 15 bases between. The CDR3 is made up of 15 amino acids. The CDR3 sequence is CASSVVPTTSNEQFF. The CDR3, as DNA: TGTGCCAGCAGCGTTGTCCCGACGACTAGCAATGAGCAGTTCTTC.

The CDR3 loop reads CAISQQGADTQYF. CDR3 coding DNA: TGTGCCATCAGTCAGCAGGGGGCAGATACGCAGTATTTT. The chain joins TRBV10-3 to TRBJ2-3; TRBD1 agrees at 7 bases. The germline CDR1 and CDR2 sequences are ENHRY and SYGVKD. The J segment lost 4 bases and the V segment lost 5 bases, leaving 3 bases of the junction unmatched. The CDR3 extends over 13 amino acids.

The chain employs TRBV11-2 and TRBJ2-5; D might be TRBD2 (6 bases). Per germline, CDR1 SGHAT and CDR2 FQNNGV. This CDR3 has 14 amino acids. Trimming shortened V by 6 bases and J by 4 bases, and 15 bases separated the two germline ends. This CDR3 is CASSPNAGRETQYF. CDR3 in DNA: TGTGCCAGCAGTCCTAACGCCGGGAGAGAGACCCAGTACTTC.

The rearrangement links TRBV21-1 to TRBJ1-5; TRBD1 is the table's D call, not checked against the DNA. TRBV21-1 is a documented pseudogene. This CDR3 contains 16 residues. CDR3 sequence reads: CASSTRGRNSNQPQHF. The CDR3 bases are TGTGCCAGCAGCACCAGGGGGAGGAATAGCAATCAGCCCCAGCATTTT.

The rearrangement links TRBV7-9 to TRBJ1-1; D not certain. Per the germline V gene, CDR1 is SEHNR and CDR2 is FQNEAQ (reference sequence). The CDR3 is 12 amino acids. Trimming cost V 5 bases and J 2 bases, with 6 bases left between them. CDR3: CASSPPNTEAFF. As DNA, the CDR3 is TGTGCCAGCAGCCCCCCTAACACTGAAGCTTTCTTT.

Only a few counts were recorded for this clone. The chain recombines TRBV29-1 with TRBJ1-2, with D possibly matching TRBD1 (5 bases). Germline CDR1 reads SQVTM; CDR2 reads ANQGSEA. CDR3 length equals 14 residues. Trimming cost V 0 bases and J 7 bases, with 15 bases left between them. For the CDR3, the DNA is TGCAGCGTTGAAGATCGCAGGGTCGATTTTGGCTACACCTTC. This encodes CSVEDRRVDFGYTF.

This clone has a handful of counts. The chain has TRBV24-1 and TRBJ1-5; 7 positions agree with TRBD1. CDR1 and CDR2 (germline): KGHDR, SFDVKD. Trimming removed 3 bases from V and 5 bases from J; junction bases left unmatched: 3. This CDR3 has 14 amino acids. CDR3 residues: CATSDMTGYQPQHF. As DNA, the CDR3 is TGTGCCACCAGTGATATGACAGGGTATCAGCCCCAGCATTTT.

The V call is TRBV11-2, the J call TRBJ1-5; D is unclear. The CDR3 sequence is 13 residues long. Trimming took off 0 bases at V and 11 bases at J, with 11 bases between the two ends. Per germline, CDR1 SGHAT and CDR2 FQNNGV. CDR3: CASSLDRGISQHF. Written as DNA, the CDR3 is TGTGCCAGCAGCTTAGATCGCGGGATTTCCCAGCATTTT.